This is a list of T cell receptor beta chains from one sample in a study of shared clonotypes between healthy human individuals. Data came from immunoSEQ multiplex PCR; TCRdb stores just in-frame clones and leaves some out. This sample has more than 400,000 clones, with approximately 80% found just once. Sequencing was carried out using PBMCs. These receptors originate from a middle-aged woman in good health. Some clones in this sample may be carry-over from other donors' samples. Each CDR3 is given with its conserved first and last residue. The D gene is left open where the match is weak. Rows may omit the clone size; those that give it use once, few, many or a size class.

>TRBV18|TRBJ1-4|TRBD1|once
CASSPETLQGIATNEKLFF
TGTGCCAGCTCACCGGAAACTCTACAGGGGATAGCAACTAATGAAAAACTGTTTTTT
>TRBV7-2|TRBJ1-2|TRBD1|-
CASSLGVGQAANYGYTF
TGTGCCAGCAGCTTAGGGGTAGGACAGGCCGCTAACTATGGCTACACCTTC
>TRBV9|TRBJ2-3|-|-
CASSVLTGAGTDTQYF
TGTGCCAGCAGCGTATTAACGGGAGCTGGCACAGATACGCAGTATTTT
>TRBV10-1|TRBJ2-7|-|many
CASSDRRGQASYEQYF
TGCGCCAGCAGTGACCGGAGGGGCCAGGCGAGCTACGAGCAGTACTTC
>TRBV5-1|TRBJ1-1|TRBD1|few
CASRPGQGVEAFF
TGCGCCAGCAGACCGGGACAGGGAGTTGAAGCTTTCTTT
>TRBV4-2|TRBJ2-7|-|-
CASSQEIGGAISYEQYF
TGTGCCAGCAGCCAAGAGATAGGGGGGGCCATCTCCTACGAGCAGTACTTC
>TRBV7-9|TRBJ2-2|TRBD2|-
CASSLGAGLADTGELFF
TGTGCCAGCAGCTTGGGTGCCGGACTAGCGGACACCGGGGAGCTGTTTTTT
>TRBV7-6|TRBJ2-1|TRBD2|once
CASSLASRSGGSYNEQFF
TGTGCCAGCAGCTTAGCTTCCCGGAGCGGGGGGTCCTACAATGAGCAGTTCTTC
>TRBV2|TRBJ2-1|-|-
CASSESSGLNEQFF
TGTGCCAGCAGTGAGAGTAGCGGTCTCAATGAGCAGTTCTTC
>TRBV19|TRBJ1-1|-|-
CASSMLGARAFF
TGTGCCAGTAGTATGTTGGGGGCACGGGCTTTCTTT
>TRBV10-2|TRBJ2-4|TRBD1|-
CASSARFGQGPTLAKNIQYF
TGCGCCAGCAGTGCGCGTTTCGGACAGGGACCGACCCTAGCCAAAAACATTCAGTACTTC
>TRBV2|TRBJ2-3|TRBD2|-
CASSDRTRGSDTQYF
TGTGCCAGCAGTGATCGGACTAGAGGGTCTGATACGCAGTATTTT
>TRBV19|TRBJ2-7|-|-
CASSEGGGKTAYEQYF
TGTGCCAGTAGTGAGGGGGGCGGTAAGACAGCTTACGAGCAGTACTTC
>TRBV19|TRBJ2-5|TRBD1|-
CASSPQTGLETQYF
TGTGCCAGTAGTCCCCAGACAGGGCTAGAGACCCAGTACTTC
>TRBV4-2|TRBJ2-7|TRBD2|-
CASSQELAGSYEQYF
TGTGCCAGCAGCCAAGAACTAGCGGGGTCCTACGAGCAGTACTTC
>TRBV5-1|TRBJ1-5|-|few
CASSLQGLGNQPQHF
TGCGCCAGCAGCTTACAGGGCCTTGGCAATCAGCCCCAGCATTTT
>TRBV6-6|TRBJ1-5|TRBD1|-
CASRDTGEGQPQHF
TGTGCCAGCAGAGATACAGGGGAGGGTCAGCCCCAGCATTTT
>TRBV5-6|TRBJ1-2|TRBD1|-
CASSSDRGGYTF
TGTGCCAGCAGCTCGGACAGGGGTGGCTACACCTTC
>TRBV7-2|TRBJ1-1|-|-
CASSFDRLLSEAFF
TGTGCCAGCAGCTTTGACCGTCTGCTGTCTGAAGCTTTCTTT
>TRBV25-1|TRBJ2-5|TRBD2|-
CASSEATSGRQETQYF
TGTGCCAGCAGTGAGGCGACTAGCGGGCGCCAAGAGACCCAGTACTTC
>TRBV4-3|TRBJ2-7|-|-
CASSYRESPNLHF
TGCGCCAGCAGCTACCGGGAAAGCCCAAATCTGCACTTC
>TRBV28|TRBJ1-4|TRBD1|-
CASSTGTGLGKLFF
TGTGCCAGCAGCACCGGGACAGGGCTGGGAAAACTGTTTTTT
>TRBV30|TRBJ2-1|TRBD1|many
CAGLRQGSYNEQFF
TGTGCCGGCTTACGACAGGGGTCTTACAATGAGCAGTTCTTC
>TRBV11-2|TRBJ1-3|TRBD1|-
CASSSPRQGMGGNTIYF
TGTGCCAGCAGCAGCCCTCGACAGGGAATGGGCGGAAACACCATATATTTT
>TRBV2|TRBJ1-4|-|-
CASRSNSYGYEKLFF
TGTGCCAGCAGATCCAACAGTTACGGTTATGAAAAACTGTTTTTT
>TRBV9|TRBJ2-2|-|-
CASSVGSGELFF
TGTGCCAGCAGCGTAGGTTCCGGGGAGCTGTTTTTT
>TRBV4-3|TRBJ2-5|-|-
CASSQDRGAETQYF
TGCGCCAGCAGCCAAGATCGAGGGGCAGAGACCCAGTACTTC
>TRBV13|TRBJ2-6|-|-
CASSPLGSSGANVLTF
TGTGCCAGCAGCCCACTAGGGAGCTCTGGGGCCAACGTCCTGACTTTC
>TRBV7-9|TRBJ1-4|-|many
CASSFASTSAEKLFF
TGTGCCAGCAGCTTTGCGTCTACCTCTGCGGAAAAACTGTTTTTT
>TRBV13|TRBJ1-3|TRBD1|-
CASSQRQGKYSGNTIYF
TGTGCCAGCAGCCAGAGACAGGGCAAATACTCTGGAAACACCATATATTTT
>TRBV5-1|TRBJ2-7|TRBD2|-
CASSPGLAEGRQYF
TGCGCCAGCAGCCCGGGACTAGCGGAGGGTAGGCAGTACTTC
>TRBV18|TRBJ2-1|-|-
CASSPFWRVSYNEQFF
TGTGCCAGCTCACCCTTTTGGCGGGTCTCCTACAATGAGCAGTTCTTC
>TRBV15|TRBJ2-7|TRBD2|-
CATSRFGLAGLNEQYF
TGTGCCACCAGCAGATTCGGACTAGCGGGATTAAACGAGCAGTACTTC
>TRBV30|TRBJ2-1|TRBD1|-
CASRTGTYNEQFF
TGTGCCTCACGGACAGGGACCTACAATGAGCAGTTCTTC
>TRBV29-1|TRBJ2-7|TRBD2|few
CSVAWTSEAEQYF
TGCAGCGTTGCCTGGACTAGTGAGGCCGAGCAGTACTTC
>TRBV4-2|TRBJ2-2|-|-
CASSQDRETGELFF
TGTGCCAGCAGCCAAGATAGGGAAACCGGGGAGCTGTTTTTT
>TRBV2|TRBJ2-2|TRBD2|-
CASSVAGGITGELFF
TGTGCCAGCAGTGTCGCGGGAGGGATTACCGGGGAGCTGTTTTTT
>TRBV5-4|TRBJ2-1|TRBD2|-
CASSSGGDYPLGNEQFF
TGTGCCAGCAGCTCCGGAGGGGACTACCCATTGGGGAATGAGCAGTTCTTC
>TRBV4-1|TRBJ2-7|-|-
CASSPPAGSYEQYF
TGCGCCAGCAGCCCCCCCGCCGGGTCCTACGAGCAGTACTTC
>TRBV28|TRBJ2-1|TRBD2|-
CASSLLTSGRAYEQFF
TGTGCCAGCAGTTTATTGACTAGCGGGAGGGCCTATGAGCAGTTCTTC
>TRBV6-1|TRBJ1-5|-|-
CASSGWGQPQHF
TGTGCCAGCAGTGGATGGGGACAGCCCCAGCATTTT
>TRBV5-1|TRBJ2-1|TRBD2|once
CASSLRGGLYNEQFF
TGCGCCAGCAGCTTACGCGGGGGACTCTACAATGAGCAGTTCTTC
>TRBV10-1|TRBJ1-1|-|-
CAIGDTPNTEAFF
TGTGCCATCGGGGACACGCCGAACACTGAAGCTTTCTTT
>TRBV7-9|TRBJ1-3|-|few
CASDRGAGNTIYF
TGTGCCAGCGACCGAGGGGCTGGAAACACCATATATTTT
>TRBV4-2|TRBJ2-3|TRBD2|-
CASSQDQIFLAGGGADTQYF
TGTGCCAGCAGCCAAGACCAAATTTTTCTAGCGGGAGGCGGTGCAGATACGCAGTATTTT
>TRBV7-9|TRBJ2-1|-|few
CASSRTGWDEQFF
TGTGCCAGCAGCCGTACAGGGTGGGATGAGCAGTTCTTC
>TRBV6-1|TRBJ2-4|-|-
CASSETALNIQYF
TGTGCCAGCAGTGAAACAGCCTTAAACATTCAGTACTTC
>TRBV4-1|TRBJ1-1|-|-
CASSPRPPGNTEAFF
TGCGCCAGCAGCCCTAGACCCCCGGGCAACACTGAAGCTTTCTTT
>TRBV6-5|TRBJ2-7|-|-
CASKEVDTSREQYF
TGTGCCAGCAAAGAGGTCGACACTTCGAGGGAGCAGTACTTC
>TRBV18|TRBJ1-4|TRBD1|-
CASSPLGGQGALGKLFF
TGTGCCAGCTCACCACTCGGCGGACAGGGGGCTTTGGGAAAACTGTTTTTT
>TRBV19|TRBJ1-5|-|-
CASRDSHNQPQHF
TGTGCCAGTAGGGACAGCCACAATCAGCCCCAGCATTTT
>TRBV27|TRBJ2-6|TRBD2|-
CASSFIAGQNSGANVLTF
TGTGCCAGCAGTTTTATAGCGGGGCAGAACTCTGGGGCCAACGTCCTGACTTTC